This TCR beta chain was recorded in a study of shared clonotypes between healthy human individuals. V lost 2 bases, J lost 8 bases, and 12 bases lay in between. CDR1 and CDR2 from the germline V gene are SGHDN and FVKESK. This CDR3 region has 14 residues. Measured with immunoSEQ multiplex PCR; TCRdb has only the in-frame clones, and not every one. The table has 2,100,000 or so clones, 90% to 96% seen once. This TCR was recovered from a man between 18 and 29 years old in good health. The chain recombines TRBV14 with TRBJ1-4; unclear D gene. Material: naive CD4+ T cells sorted from blood. Subset described: CD45RA+ positively selected. CDR3: CASSQMSFNEKLFF. CDR3 DNA: TGTGCCAGCAGCCAAATGTCCTTTAACGAAAAACTGTTTTTT.